These T cell receptor beta chains were read from a single sample in a study of T cell responses to AZD1222 COVID-19 vaccine. Measured with immunoSEQ multiplex PCR; TCRdb has only the in-frame clones, and not every one. Of about 150,000 clones listed, more than 85% are singletons. Sequences were derived from peripheral blood, sampled after recovery from COVID-19. These receptor sequences come from an adult who had recovered from COVID-19. Each CDR3 is given with its conserved first and last residue. The D gene is left open where the match is weak. The listing skips clone size in some rows; elsewhere it reads once, few, many or a size class.

TRBJ1-1 | TRBV7-9 | 14 | NA | NA | TGTGCCAGCACCTCGATGGGGGGAGGCACTGAAGCTTTCTTT | CASTSMGGGTEAFF
TRBJ1-2 | TRBV7-2 | 16 | NA | NA | TGTGCCAGCAGCTTAGGCGGAGGGCTCTCTAACTATGGCTACACCTTC | CASSLGGGLSNYGYTF
TRBJ2-1 | TRBV5-1 | 16 | TRBD2 | NA | TGCGCCAGCAGCAGGACACTAGCGGGAGGGTTCAATGAGCAGTTCTTC | CASSRTLAGGFNEQFF
TRBJ2-7 | TRBV28 | 13 | NA | NA | TGTGCCAGCGGACGGGGCGTGGGGTACGAGCAGTACTTC | CASGRGVGYEQYF
TRBJ1-1 | TRBV15 | 15 | NA | NA | TGTGCCACCAGACCGGGAGGGGCGAGGAACACTGAAGCTTTCTTT | CATRPGGARNTEAFF
TRBJ2-6 | TRBV15 | 16 | NA | NA | TGTGCCACCAGCAGAGAAGGTGGCTCTGGGGCCAACGTCCTGACTTTC | CATSREGGSGANVLTF
TRBJ1-2 | TRBV18 | 15 | TRBD1 | NA | TGTGCCAGCTCACCAGGACAGGGAGGGCTGTATGGCTACACCTTC | CASSPGQGGLYGYTF
TRBJ2-2 | TRBV2 | 15 | NA | NA | TGTGCCAGCAGTCCCATGTCTAGGCGTACCGGGGAGCTGTTTTTT | CASSPMSRRTGELFF
TRBJ2-1 | TRBV9 | 16 | TRBD1 | once | TGTGCCAGCAGCGCCCGACAGGGTATATCCTACAATGAGCAGTTCTTC | CASSARQGISYNEQFF
TRBJ1-2 | TRBV5-6 | 13 | NA | NA | TGTGCCAGCAGCCCCGGGAGAACCGGTGGCTACACCTTC | CASSPGRTGGYTF
TRBJ2-2 | TRBV27 | 14 | NA | NA | TGTGCCAGCAGTTGGAGTCGGGGCACCGGGGAGCTGTTTTTT | CASSWSRGTGELFF
TRBJ1-3 | TRBV6-5 | 13 | NA | NA | TGTGCCAGTTACAGGGATACTGGAAACACCATATATTTT | CASYRDTGNTIYF
TRBJ2-4 | TRBV28 | 15 | NA | NA | TGTGCCAGCAGTTTAAATCCGGGAGCCAAAAACATTCAGTACTTC | CASSLNPGAKNIQYF
TRBJ1-2 | TRBV4-3 | 14 | NA | NA | TGCGCCAGCAGCCAAGATCTGGGATCGCATGGCTACACCTTC | CASSQDLGSHGYTF
TRBJ1-1 | TRBV29-1 | 13 | NA | NA | TGCAGCGTTGAGAAGGATTTGAACACTGAAGCTTTCTTT | CSVEKDLNTEAFF
TRBJ2-7 | TRBV7-8 | 16 | NA | NA | TGTGCCAGCAGCTCCGTCTTAGGGGAGGCCTACTACGAGCAGTACTTC | CASSSVLGEAYYEQYF